This TCR beta chain was recorded in a study of blood T cell repertoires in COVID-19. Germline lookup yields CDR1 SGHRS and CDR2 YFSETQ. Trimming cost V 4 bases and J 5 bases; bases outside gene matches: 4. The length of the CDR3 is 14 residues. Donors in Cohort 3 who had recovered were those with two negative PCRs, healthcare professional clearance, or resolution of their symptoms. Only in-frame clones appear in the TCRdb table, and some are missing; sequencing was by immunoSEQ multiplex PCR. The sample carries a few hundred thousand clones, 80% to 90% recorded once. The chain carries TRBV5-1 and TRBJ2-7; TRBD1 aligns across 12 bases. Sequencing input: PBMCs or T cells enriched from blood (not recorded which). This sequence originates from a man aged 25 to 40 who had recovered from COVID-19. The CDR3 sequence: CASSPGTGGHEQYF. The CDR3 nucleotides read TGCGCCAGCAGCCCCGGGACAGGGGGCCACGAGCAGTACTTC.